Each of the 21 T cell receptor beta chains below was sequenced from the same sample in a study of T cell repertoires in cytomegalovirus infection (dated by TCRdb to about 2019). For sequencing, an Illumina HiSeq 1500 was employed. The public reads were reanalyzed by TCRdb: fastp trimming at Q25, MiXCR alignment, in-frame beta chains only. Each record represents a unique CDR3 protein, reported with the most common genes and DNA among its rows. The sample yields under 200,000 distinct CDR3 sequences; about 20% were counted once. Under 30% of the sample belongs to the ten largest clones. The treatment or condition label corresponds to: in vitro stimulation with specific CMV peptide epitopes to enrich CMV-specific T cells. These receptors' targets are unknown. This sample comprised CD8+ T cells from cultured PBMCs, obtained from culture after CMV antigen stimulation. Every receptor here comes from a human donor in good health (CMV status not recorded). Some clones in this sample may be carry-over from other donors' samples.

This chain connects TRBV6-6 to TRBJ2-7; a possible D gene is TRBD2 (5 bases). CDR3 size: 16 residues. Germline V CDR1 and CDR2: MNHNY, SVGAGI (reference sequence). V was shortened by 0 bases and J by 0 bases, with 12 bases between the two germline ends. The CDR3 DNA sequence: TGTGCCAGCAGTTACTCGGGCGGAACTAGCTCCTACGAGCAGTACTTC. This translates into CASSYSGGTSSYEQYF.

V gene TRBV10-3 combines with J gene TRBJ1-6; the match to TRBD1 covers 10 bases. From germline, CDR1 is ENHRY and CDR2 SYGVKD. This CDR3 spans 14 amino acids. The V gene end was trimmed by 2 bases and the J gene end by 9 bases; junction bases not matched to a gene: 1. This CDR3 reads CAISEGQGGSPLHF. The DNA of the CDR3 is TGTGCCATCAGTGAGGGACAGGGGGGTTCACCCCTCCACTTT.

This clonotype came up a few times. The genes are TRBV15 and TRBJ2-1, with a tentative D call TRBD2 (5 bases). V lost 5 bases to trimming and J lost 7 bases, with 15 bases between them. The CDR3 length is 14 residues. Germline CDR1 reads LNHNV; CDR2 reads YYDKDF (reference sequence). The DNA of the CDR3 is TGTGCCACCAGCCAAAGAGCGGTTGGGAATGAGCAGTTCTTC. This encodes CATSQRAVGNEQFF.

This clonotype was detected only a few times. This chain joins TRBV6-1 and TRBJ2-4; possible D gene TRBD2, 5 bases. The V end lost 2 bases, the J end lost 0 bases, and 11 bases lay between the germline ends. Germline V gene data show CDR1 as MNHNS and CDR2 as SASEGT. The CDR3 is 16 amino acids. The CDR3 here is CASSERLGGAKNIQYF. The CDR3 DNA reads TGTGCCAGCAGTGAACGGCTAGGAGGAGCCAAAAACATTCAGTACTTC.

The chain links TRBV6-2 or TRBV6-3 to TRBJ2-1; D uncertain. Trimming removed 3 bases at V and 8 bases at J, with 11 bases between. Germline values: CDR1 MNHEY, CDR2 SVGEGT. This CDR3 comprises 13 residues. Here the CDR3 DNA reads TGTGCCAGCAGTTATGACAATAGCTATGAGCAGTTCTTC. It is translated as CASSYDNSYEQFF.

This clonotype was found a few times. The CDR3 coding sequence is TGCGCCAGCAGCCAAGATCGGACAGGGCTCTCAGATACGCAGTATTTT. This codes for CASSQDRTGLSDTQYF. This chain links TRBV4-3 with TRBJ2-3; TRBD1 matches at 8 bases. The CDR3 contains 16 residues. V lost 0 bases to trimming and J lost 4 bases; unmatched junction nucleotides: 6. Germline CDR1 is LGHNA and CDR2 is YSLEER.

This clonotype was detected only a few times. This rearrangement joins TRBV28 to TRBJ1-5; D not resolved. Trimming removed 5 bases at V and 9 bases at J, with 8 bases between. This CDR3 comprises 11 residues. CDR1 MDHEN and CDR2 SYDVKM come from the germline V gene. This chain's CDR3 is CASSTPGPQHF. The CDR3 nucleotides are TGTGCCAGCAGTACCCCGGGGCCCCAGCATTTT.

This clonotype was seen a few times. This chain joins TRBV4-1 and TRBJ2-7; 8 bases agree with TRBD1. Germline assignment: CDR1 MGHRA and CDR2 YSYEKL. The V segment lost 0 bases and the J segment 3 bases; nucleotides outside the gene matches: 7. The CDR3 length is 16 residues. Here the CDR3 DNA reads TGCGCCAGCAGCCAAGATCTAGGGACAGGATACTACGAGCAGTACTTC. Translation: CASSQDLGTGYYEQYF.

There are a few counts of this clonotype. The CDR3 nucleotides are TGTGCCAGCAGTTATACAGGGAGCGAGACCCAGTACTTC. Its protein is CASSYTGSETQYF. The V call is TRBV6-6, the J call TRBJ2-5; perhaps TRBD1 as D (6 bases). Trimming left V 3 bases short and J 5 bases short, with 10 bases between. The germline CDR1 and CDR2 sequences are MNHNY and SVGAGI (reference sequence). This CDR3 contains 13 residues.

This rearrangement joins TRBV20-1 to TRBJ1-2; 7 bases line up with TRBD1. Germline V gives CDR1 DFQATT, CDR2 SNEGSKA (reference sequence). V trimming: 0 bases; J trimming: 2 bases; junction bases outside the gene matches: 6. This CDR3 spans 15 amino acids. The CDR3 protein is CSARDGRDRNYGYTF. The CDR3 nucleotides read TGCAGTGCTAGAGACGGACGGGACAGAAACTATGGCTACACCTTC.

The chain has TRBV7-9 and TRBJ2-7; D gene ambiguous. Germline values: CDR1 SEHNR, CDR2 FQNEAQ (reference sequence). V was pared by 6 bases and J by 1 base, with 10 bases between. CDR3 length: 13 residues. This chain's CDR3 is CASSDGASYEQYF. CDR3 in DNA: TGTGCCAGCAGTGACGGAGCGTCCTACGAGCAGTACTTC.

There are a few counts of this clonotype. The chain has TRBV20-1 and TRBJ1-5; no firm D call. This CDR3 comprises 16 residues. The V gene's germline CDR1 is DFQATT and CDR2 SNEGSKA (reference sequence). The V end was cut by 2 bases, the J end by 5 bases, with 19 bases between. CDR3 sequence reads: CSARSRRIVSDQPQHF. The CDR3 DNA sequence: TGCAGTGCTAGATCCCGAAGAATTGTGAGTGATCAGCCCCAGCATTTT.

In this sample, this clonotype turned up a few times. The chain joins TRBV7-8 to TRBJ2-7; the D is unclear. The CDR3 covers 13 residues. Per the germline V gene, CDR1 is SGHVS and CDR2 is FQNEAQ. V lost 2 bases, J lost 2 bases, and 7 bases lay in between. CDR3 in DNA: TGTGCCAGCAGCTTATCGGCGACCTACGAGCAGTACTTC. It codes for CASSLSATYEQYF.

This clonotype turned up a few times. The V gene is TRBV7-9, the J gene TRBJ2-7, with D possibly TRBD1 on 6 matching bases. The CDR3 runs 14 residues. Germline V CDR1 and CDR2: SEHNR, FQNEAQ (reference sequence). V was cut by 6 bases and J by 5 bases, with 17 bases left in between. The chain's CDR3 is CASSKTGTRNEQYF. In DNA, the CDR3 is TGTGCCAGCAGTAAAACCGGGACAAGGAACGAGCAGTACTTC. Filled out from reference TRBV7-9 and TRBJ2-7, the complete variable domain reads DTGVSQNPRHKITKRGQNVTFRCDPISEHNRLYWYRQTLGQGPEFLTYFQNEAQLEKSRLLSDRFSAERPKGSFSTLEIQRTEQGDSAMYLCASSKTGTRNEQYFGPGTRLTVT.

V and J are TRBV7-6 and TRBJ2-7; TRBD2 agrees at 10 bases. The V and J ends lost 5 bases and 3 bases, in that order; junction bases with no gene match: 10. Germline V gene sequence: CDR1 SGHVS, CDR2 FNYEAQ. The CDR3 length is 16 residues. The CDR3 here is CASSQPLAGGDYEQYF. The CDR3 region has the DNA TGTGCCAGCAGCCAGCCCTTAGCGGGAGGCGACTACGAGCAGTACTTC.

The CDR3 here is CASSLFTNRKGRAGANVLTF. The CDR3 coding sequence is TGTGCCAGCAGTCTTTTCACTAACCGTAAGGGGCGGGCTGGGGCCAACGTCCTGACTTTC. The rearrangement uses TRBV7-8 and TRBJ2-6, with D perhaps TRBD1 or TRBD2 (5 bases each). V was cut by 6 bases and J by 2 bases, with 26 bases left in between. Germline assignment: CDR1 SGHVS and CDR2 FQNEAQ. The CDR3 runs 20 residues.

The rearrangement joins TRBV7-7 to TRBJ2-1; D is possibly TRBD2 (7 bases). The CDR3 totals 18 residues. Germline V gene lookup returns CDR1 SSHAT and CDR2 FNYEAQ (reference sequence). Trimming left V 1 base short and J 6 bases short, with 22 bases between. CDR3 residues: CASSLGGGGALTFNEQFF. In DNA form, the CDR3 reads TGTGCCAGCAGCTTAGGAGGGGGGGGGGCCCTAACCTTCAATGAGCAGTTCTTC. The full variable domain, rest sourced from reference TRBV7-7 and TRBJ2-1, is GAGVSQSPRYKVTKRGQDVTLRCDPISSHATLYWYQQALGQGPEFLTYFNYEAQPDKSGLPSDRFSAERPEGSISTLTIQRTEQRDSAMYRCASSLGGGGALTFNEQFFGPGTRLTVL.

The table lists this clonotype with a few counts. The genes are TRBV7-9 and TRBJ1-1; unclear D gene. Trimming shortened V by 11 bases and J by 0 bases, and 16 bases separated the two germline ends. CDR1 is SEHNR, CDR2 FQNEAQ, per germline (reference sequence). The CDR3 loop spans 14 amino acids. The CDR3 DNA is TGTGCCGGCCAGGATGGGCAGATGAACACTGAAGCTTTCTTT. This encodes CAGQDGQMNTEAFF.

There are many counts of this clonotype. This chain connects TRBV7-2 to TRBJ1-2; 8 bases match TRBD1. The CDR3 is 16 amino acids. CDR1 is SGHTA and CDR2 is FQGNSA in the germline V gene. V dropped 4 bases and J dropped 4; count of bases not matched to a gene: 11. CDR3 sequence (DNA): TGTGCCAGCAGCTCTCTGACCCGGGACAGGAGCTATGGCTACACCTTC. Its protein is CASSSLTRDRSYGYTF.

This rearrangement joins TRBV7-6 to TRBJ1-1, with D tentatively TRBD1 (6 bases). V lost 1 base, J lost 1 base, and 13 bases lay in between. The CDR3 is 16 amino acids. Germline V gives CDR1 SGHVS, CDR2 FNYEAQ. This chain's CDR3 is CASSLDAGAENTEAFF. In nucleotides, the CDR3 is TGTGCCAGCAGCTTAGATGCAGGGGCCGAGAACACTGAAGCTTTCTTT.

The rearrangement links TRBV7-9 to TRBJ2-1, with TRBD2 matching over 12 bases. Germline trimming cut 5 bases from V and 7 bases from J; bases unmatched to any gene: 6. CDR1 and CDR2 (germline): SEHNR, FQNEAQ (reference sequence). This CDR3 contains 15 residues. The CDR3 region has the DNA TGTGCCAGCAGCCTGACTAGCGGGGGCCCGAATGAGCAGTTCTTC. It yields the protein CASSLTSGGPNEQFF.